This T cell receptor (beta chain) was observed in a study of shared T cell receptors in the human thymus. This table comes from immunoSEQ multiplex PCR, and its TCRdb copy is limited to in-frame clones, with some not included. Among 700,000 or so clones listed, 70% to 90% were seen once. Germline CDR1 DFQATT, CDR2 SNEGSKA (reference sequence). Trimming removed 5 bases from V and 2 bases from J, with 3 bases in between. CDR3 length: 10 amino acids. The same sample was also studied in work on human thymus T cells. That source notes: Surgeons resected thymus tissue during corrective heart surgery. Gene usage (both V and J) appeared biased in thymic and blood repertoires.

The sequenced sample consisted of thymocytes. The receptor was derived from a girl under two years old with a congenital heart defect. This chain connects TRBV20-1 to TRBJ2-5, with D uncertain. This chain's CDR3 is CSAHQETQYF. In nucleotides, the CDR3 is TGCAGTGCTCATCAAGAGACCCAGTACTTC.